This is a list of T cell receptor beta chains from one sample in a study of tumor-infiltrating lymphocytes in primary liver carcinoma. MiXCR, applied by TCRdb to the multiplex PCR reads, yields one record per CDR3 protein. The sample contains tens of thousands of distinct CDR3 sequences, 75% to 80% of which appear only once. The material sequenced was liver tumor tissue from sampling region 5. Receptors originate from a woman aged 30 to 39 with primary liver carcinoma and hepatitis B virus infection. CDR3s include the opening cysteine and the closing phenylalanine or tryptophan. Each record gives: V gene, clone size, D gene, J gene, CDR3 DNA, CDR3 protein. D genes are given only for firm matches. Part of the rows lack a size; the others show once, few, many or a class for expanded clones.

V gene: TRBV28; clone size: NA; D gene: TRBD2; J gene: TRBJ2-3; CDR3 DNA: TGTGCCAGCAGGGCGGGGGACCGAGGCAATCAGCCCCAGTATTTT; CDR3 protein: CASRAGDRGNQPQYF
V gene: TRBV11-2; clone size: NA; D gene: TRBD2; J gene: TRBJ2-1; CDR3 DNA: TGTCCCAGTGGCACCTCTCTAGCGGGAGGATACAATGAGCAGTTCTTC; CDR3 protein: CPSGTSLAGGYNEQFF
V gene: TRBV7-8; clone size: NA; D gene: TRBD2; J gene: TRBJ2-2; CDR3 DNA: TGTGCCAGGAGCTATGCGGGAGGTGGATCCGGGGAGCTGTTTTTT; CDR3 protein: CARSYAGGGSGELFF
V gene: TRBV12-3/TRBV12-4; clone size: NA; D gene: TRBD2; J gene: TRBJ2-7; CDR3 DNA: TGTGCCAGTAATCACGGACTAGCGGGACGGGGCGAGCAGTACTTC; CDR3 protein: CASNHGLAGRGEQYF
V gene: TRBV9; clone size: NA; D gene: NA; J gene: TRBJ2-2; CDR3 DNA: TGTGCCAGCAGCGTCAAACAGGGCGCCGGGGAGCTGTTTTTT; CDR3 protein: CASSVKQGAGELFF
V gene: TRBV11-2; clone size: NA; D gene: NA; J gene: TRBJ2-7; CDR3 DNA: TGTGCCAGCAGCCCGCCGGGAATATACTACGTGCAGTACTTC; CDR3 protein: CASSPPGIYYVQYF
V gene: TRBV12-3/TRBV12-4; clone size: NA; D gene: NA; J gene: TRBJ2-1; CDR3 DNA: TGTGCCAGCAGCCTGTTCAGGACTTGCGGACTTGAGCAGTTCTTC; CDR3 protein: CASSLFRTCGLEQFF
V gene: TRBV6-1; clone size: NA; D gene: NA; J gene: TRBJ2-2; CDR3 DNA: TGTGCCAGCAGTGAAACCCTTTCCGGGGGCGCCGCGAACACCGGGGGCCTGTTTTTT; CDR3 protein: CASSETLSGGAANTGGLFF
V gene: TRBV3-1; clone size: NA; D gene: TRBD2; J gene: TRBJ2-7; CDR3 DNA: TGTGCCAGCAGCCCTCTAGCGGGAGGATACGATCAGTACTTC; CDR3 protein: CASSPLAGGYDQYF
V gene: TRBV5-1; clone size: NA; D gene: TRBD2; J gene: TRBJ2-1; CDR3 DNA: TGCGCCAGCAGCTCCGGAGTAGCGGGTTCTAATGAGCAGATCTTC; CDR3 protein: CASSSGVAGSNEQIF
V gene: TRBV11-2; clone size: NA; D gene: NA; J gene: TRBJ2-5; CDR3 DNA: TGTACCAGCAGTTTATGGCGGCAAGAGACCCAGTATTTC; CDR3 protein: CTSSLWRQETQYF
V gene: TRBV4-3; clone size: NA; D gene: TRBD2; J gene: TRBJ2-7; CDR3 DNA: TGCGCCAGCAGCCAAGCAGTGACGGGGGGTCACTTTAGCTGCGAGCAGTACTTC; CDR3 protein: CASSQAVTGGHFSCEQYF
V gene: TRBV4-3; clone size: NA; D gene: NA; J gene: TRBJ2-7; CDR3 DNA: TGCGCCAGCAGCCAAGCCGTGACGTGGGGTCACATTAACTACGAGCAGTACTTC; CDR3 protein: CASSQAVTWGHINYEQYF
V gene: TRBV11-2; clone size: NA; D gene: TRBD1; J gene: TRBJ1-2; CDR3 DNA: TGTGCCAGCACTCAGGGGGGGGGTGGAGACTACACATTC; CDR3 protein: CASTQGGGGDYTF
V gene: TRBV6-1; clone size: few; D gene: NA; J gene: TRBJ2-3; CDR3 DNA: TGTGTCAGCAGTGAGGGGGTAGTGGATATGCAGTATTTT; CDR3 protein: CVSSEGVVDMQYF
V gene: TRBV11-1; clone size: once; D gene: TRBD2; J gene: TRBJ2-1; CDR3 DNA: TGCCAGCAGCCGACTAGCGGGGGGGGGTATGAGCAGTCCTTC; CDR3 protein: CQQPTSGGGYEQSF
V gene: TRBV29-1; clone size: medium-sized; D gene: NA; J gene: TRBJ1-2; CDR3 DNA: TGCAGCGTTGTTAGGACAGTGAACTTGGGTGGCTACACCTTC; CDR3 protein: CSVVRTVNLGGYTF
V gene: TRBV6-5; clone size: NA; D gene: NA; J gene: TRBJ2-7; CDR3 DNA: TGTGCCAGCAGTTACAAGGACAGCAGCTCTTATGAGCAGTGCTTC; CDR3 protein: CASSYKDSSSYEQCF
V gene: TRBV5-1; clone size: NA; D gene: NA; J gene: TRBJ2-5; CDR3 DNA: TGCGCCAGCAGCGTGGGGGCGTCCAGTGGGCAAGAGACCCAGTACTTC; CDR3 protein: CASSVGASSGQETQYF
V gene: TRBV11-3; clone size: NA; D gene: TRBD1; J gene: TRBJ2-2; CDR3 DNA: TGTGCCTGCAGTTCCTACAGGGGGCCCGGGGAGCCGTTTTTT; CDR3 protein: CACSSYRGPGEPFF
V gene: TRBV5-1; clone size: NA; D gene: TRBD1; J gene: TRBJ2-1; CDR3 DNA: TGCGCCAGCAGCTTGGAGGACAGGGTTACAAATGAGCACTTCTTC; CDR3 protein: CASSLEDRVTNEHFF
V gene: TRBV6-5; clone size: NA; D gene: TRBD2; J gene: TRBJ2-7; CDR3 DNA: TGTGGCAGCAGCTTCGCCGGGACTAGCGGAAGCTCCTACGGGCAGTACTTC; CDR3 protein: CGSSFAGTSGSSYGQYF
V gene: TRBV6-5; clone size: NA; D gene: NA; J gene: TRBJ2-1; CDR3 DNA: TGTGACAGCAGCTACGGACCGTCGGAGGGCCAAAATGAGCAGTTCTTC; CDR3 protein: CDSSYGPSEGQNEQFF
V gene: TRBV18; clone size: NA; D gene: NA; J gene: TRBJ2-3; CDR3 DNA: TGTGCCAGCTCCCCAGACTACCTCAGCCCAGATACGCAGTATTTT; CDR3 protein: CASSPDYLSPDTQYF
V gene: TRBV11-2; clone size: NA; D gene: NA; J gene: TRBJ2-3; CDR3 DNA: TGTGCCAGCAGCTTAGTTAACTCTGATACGCACTATTTT; CDR3 protein: CASSLVNSDTHYF
V gene: TRBV9; clone size: few; D gene: TRBD1; J gene: TRBJ1-4; CDR3 DNA: TGTACCAGCAGGGGGCCCCGAATGGACGAAAAACTGTTTTTT; CDR3 protein: CTSRGPRMDEKLFF
V gene: TRBV11-1; clone size: NA; D gene: NA; J gene: TRBJ2-2; CDR3 DNA: TGTGTCAGCAGCACGGTTATGGCTGGAGTGTCCGGGGAGCTGTTTTTT; CDR3 protein: CVSSTVMAGVSGELFF
V gene: TRBV28; clone size: NA; D gene: NA; J gene: TRBJ2-7; CDR3 DNA: TGTGCCAGCAGACCACGTGCTCGGCATGAGCAGTACTTC; CDR3 protein: CASRPRARHEQYF
V gene: TRBV5-1; clone size: once; D gene: NA; J gene: TRBJ2-1; CDR3 DNA: TGCGCCAGCAGCTTGACAGGGATAACCTACAATGAGCAGTTCTTT; CDR3 protein: CASSLTGITYNEQFF
V gene: TRBV5-1; clone size: NA; D gene: NA; J gene: TRBJ2-7; CDR3 DNA: TGCGCCAGCAGCTTGGAGGATAGGGGGTATCGCGAGCAGTACTTC; CDR3 protein: CASSLEDRGYREQYF
V gene: TRBV7-9; clone size: many; D gene: NA; J gene: TRBJ1-2; CDR3 DNA: TGTGCCAGCAGCTTCACATCGAACTATGGCTACACCTTC; CDR3 protein: CASSFTSNYGYTF
V gene: TRBV11-2; clone size: many; D gene: TRBD1; J gene: TRBJ1-1; CDR3 DNA: TGTGCCAGCAGGACCCTAGGACAGGGCGGTGAAGCTTTCTTT; CDR3 protein: CASRTLGQGGEAFF
V gene: TRBV28; clone size: NA; D gene: NA; J gene: TRBJ2-4; CDR3 DNA: TGTGCTAGCAGTTTATGGGCGGGAAGCAAAAACATTCAGTACTTC; CDR3 protein: CASSLWAGSKNIQYF
V gene: TRBV7-8; clone size: NA; D gene: TRBD1; J gene: TRBJ2-3; CDR3 DNA: TGTGCCAGCAACGCTCGCCGAGGGGGCAGGGGAACATACACAGATACGCAGTATTTT; CDR3 protein: CASNARRGGRGTYTDTQYF
V gene: TRBV11-2; clone size: NA; D gene: TRBD1; J gene: TRBJ2-5; CDR3 DNA: TGTGTCAGTAGCACAAGAACAGGGGGCGCGGAAGAGACCCAGTACTTC; CDR3 protein: CVSSTRTGGAEETQYF
V gene: TRBV30; clone size: medium-sized; D gene: NA; J gene: TRBJ2-2; CDR3 DNA: TGTGCCTGGAGTGTGGGGGGCAGCGGGGAGCTGTTTTTT; CDR3 protein: CAWSVGGSGELFF
V gene: TRBV28; clone size: NA; D gene: NA; J gene: TRBJ2-3; CDR3 DNA: TGTGCCAGCAGGCCGACGGGGGCAGTTAGCACAGATACGCATTATTTT; CDR3 protein: CASRPTGAVSTDTHYF
V gene: TRBV5-4; clone size: NA; D gene: TRBD2; J gene: TRBJ2-3; CDR3 DNA: TGTGCCAGCAGTGACCCGGCGGCTAGCGGGAGTCGGGCAGATACGCAGTATTTT; CDR3 protein: CASSDPAASGSRADTQYF
V gene: TRBV11-3; clone size: many; D gene: NA; J gene: TRBJ1-1; CDR3 DNA: TGTGCCAGCAGGGAAGGGAACACTGAGGCTTTCTTT; CDR3 protein: CASREGNTEAFF
V gene: TRBV6-1; clone size: NA; D gene: NA; J gene: TRBJ2-7; CDR3 DNA: TGTGCCAGCAGTGGTTTCTGGCCGCCCTACGAGCAGTACTTC; CDR3 protein: CASSGFWPPYEQYF
V gene: TRBV20-1; clone size: NA; D gene: TRBD2; J gene: TRBJ2-7; CDR3 DNA: TGCAGTGCACCCTGGACTAGCGGAGGATACGAGCAATACTTC; CDR3 protein: CSAPWTSGGYEQYF
V gene: TRBV6-2/TRBV6-3; clone size: NA; D gene: NA; J gene: TRBJ1-5; CDR3 DNA: TGTGCCAGCAGTTACGAGCCCGCGAGGCCCCAGCATTTT; CDR3 protein: CASSYEPARPQHF
V gene: TRBV11-2; clone size: few; D gene: NA; J gene: TRBJ2-1; CDR3 DNA: TGTGCCAGCAGCTTCGAGTTCAATGAGCAGTTCTTC; CDR3 protein: CASSFEFNEQFF
V gene: TRBV4-3; clone size: NA; D gene: TRBD1; J gene: TRBJ2-7; CDR3 DNA: TGCGCCAGCAGTCAAGGGTTCTCTAGGACAGGGGACTACGAGCAGTACTTC; CDR3 protein: CASSQGFSRTGDYEQYF
V gene: TRBV5-4; clone size: NA; D gene: NA; J gene: TRBJ2-7; CDR3 DNA: TGTGCCAACATCCCATACCAGGGGATGTACGAGGAGTACTTC; CDR3 protein: CANIPYQGMYEEYF
V gene: TRBV19; clone size: many; D gene: TRBD1; J gene: TRBJ1-5; CDR3 DNA: TGTGCCAGTAGTATGGGACAGGGAGGAGTCCAGCCCCAGCATTTT; CDR3 protein: CASSMGQGGVQPQHF
V gene: TRBV6-5; clone size: NA; D gene: TRBD1; J gene: TRBJ2-5; CDR3 DNA: TGTGCCAACGGTACCGACAGGGGGCTGACCCAGTACTTT; CDR3 protein: CANGTDRGLTQYF
V gene: TRBV4-1; clone size: NA; D gene: NA; J gene: TRBJ2-1; CDR3 DNA: TGCTCCGGCAGCCAAGATAGTCTAGCGAGGGATGAGCAGTTCTTC; CDR3 protein: CSGSQDSLARDEQFF
V gene: TRBV29-1; clone size: medium-sized; D gene: TRBD1; J gene: TRBJ2-5; CDR3 DNA: TGCAGCGTCGTCAGTTGGACAGGGGAGACCCAGTACTTC; CDR3 protein: CSVVSWTGETQYF
V gene: TRBV29-1; clone size: NA; D gene: NA; J gene: TRBJ1-1; CDR3 DNA: TGCAGCATTATCAGACAGGCGAACACTGAAGCTTTCTTT; CDR3 protein: CSIIRQANTEAFF
V gene: TRBV11-2; clone size: NA; D gene: TRBD2; J gene: TRBJ2-2; CDR3 DNA: TGTGCCAGCAGCTCGACACGTAGCGGGAGGTCCGGGGGACTGATTTTT; CDR3 protein: CASSSTRSGRSGGLIF
V gene: TRBV4-1; clone size: medium-sized; D gene: TRBD2; J gene: TRBJ2-3; CDR3 DNA: TGCGCCAGCAGCCGTACCCCCCTAGCGGGAGGTACAGATACGCAGTATTTT; CDR3 protein: CASSRTPLAGGTDTQYF
V gene: TRBV7-9; clone size: once; D gene: NA; J gene: TRBJ2-1; CDR3 DNA: TGTGTCAGCGAGCGAAACAGTGAGCAGTTCTTC; CDR3 protein: CVSERNSEQFF
V gene: TRBV5-6; clone size: NA; D gene: NA; J gene: TRBJ2-2; CDR3 DNA: TGTGCCAGCACCTTAGGACCCAGAGTCACCGGGGAGCTGTTTTTT; CDR3 protein: CASTLGPRVTGELFF
V gene: TRBV11-2; clone size: once; D gene: NA; J gene: TRBJ2-1; CDR3 DNA: TGTGCCAGCAGCTTAGAACGGGGGGCGAGGCGGGAGTGGGGACACTACAATGAGCAGTTCTTC; CDR3 protein: CASSLERGARREWGHYNEQFF
V gene: TRBV29-1; clone size: NA; D gene: NA; J gene: TRBJ2-1; CDR3 DNA: TGCAGTGCCTTAAGGGACCACAATGAGCCGTTCTTC; CDR3 protein: CSALRDHNEPFF
V gene: TRBV11-2; clone size: NA; D gene: NA; J gene: TRBJ2-7; CDR3 DNA: TGTGCCAGCAGCTGGCAGGGGGGACTGGGCTACAAGCAGCACTTC; CDR3 protein: CASSWQGGLGYKQHF
V gene: TRBV6-5; clone size: NA; D gene: NA; J gene: TRBJ2-7; CDR3 DNA: TGTGCCAGATATCCCCAGGTAGCGGGACAGGGCTACGAGCAGTACTTC; CDR3 protein: CARYPQVAGQGYEQYF
V gene: TRBV5-6; clone size: once; D gene: TRBD1; J gene: TRBJ2-7; CDR3 DNA: TGTGCCAGCAATTTACGGACAGGGCGATCGCAGTACTTC; CDR3 protein: CASNLRTGRSQYF